This TCR beta chain was sequenced during a study of early T cells in non-severe SARS-CoV-2 infection. The CDR3 loop spans 11 amino acids. Germline V gene sequence: CDR1 SQVTM, CDR2 ANQGSEA. Trimming cost V 7 bases and J 5 bases; bases outside gene matches: 3. Individual cDNA molecules carried attached unique molecular identifiers. Via MiXCR, TCRdb re-called the 5' RACE reads, giving one row per CDR3 protein. The sample records fewer than 55,000 distinct CDR3 sequences, 7% to 10% being singletons. This clonotype was counted many times. The genes are TRBV29-1 and TRBJ2-5, with 8 bases lining up with TRBD1. The clonotype originates from an adult who was a healthcare worker with PCR-confirmed SARS-CoV-2 infection or an uninfected control (not recorded which). Sequencing was done on a sample of whole blood. CDR3 nucleotide sequence: TGCAGCGCGGGACAGGTGGAGACCCAGTACTTC. It is translated as CSAGQVETQYF.